These T cell receptor beta chains were read from a single sample in a study of blood T cell repertoires in COVID-19. Assay used: immunoSEQ multiplex PCR; TCRdb lists only in-frame clones, some missing. Of fewer than 150,000 clones listed, about 75% are singletons. What was sequenced was peripheral blood. All receptors derive from a man older than 75 with acute or convalescent COVID-19. The CDR3 runs from the conserved cysteine through the conserved F or W. D genes are given only for firm matches. Clone size, where shown, is once, few, many, or a class for clones that have expanded.

CDR3 | DNA | length | D | size | J | V
CASSFPYYEQYF | TGTGCCAGCAGCTTCCCCTACTACGAGCAGTACTTC | 12 | . | . | TRBJ2-7 | TRBV7-2
CASSSLRGTGNEQFF | TGTGCCAGCAGCTCCCTTCGAGGGACAGGTAATGAGCAGTTCTTC | 15 | TRBD1 | . | TRBJ2-1 | TRBV11-2
CAIRGGYTEAFF | TGTGCCATCCGGGGAGGTTACACTGAAGCTTTCTTT | 12 | . | . | TRBJ1-1 | TRBV28
CASSEAASGGTQETQYF | TGCGCCAGCAGTGAGGCAGCTAGCGGGGGGACCCAAGAGACCCAGTACTTC | 17 | TRBD2 | . | TRBJ2-5 | TRBV10-1
CASGGALNYGYTF | TGTGCCAGTGGAGGGGCCTTGAACTATGGCTACACCTTC | 13 | . | . | TRBJ1-2 | TRBV6-5
CASRGAMSYTF | TGTGCCAGCAGGGGGGCAATGAGCTACACCTTC | 11 | . | few | TRBJ1-2 | TRBV2
CASSLGGQVGETQYF | TGTGCCAGCAGCTTAGGCGGACAGGTGGGGGAGACCCAGTACTTC | 15 | TRBD1 | once | TRBJ2-5 | TRBV7-3
CASSLQGISTDTQYF | TGCGCCAGCAGCTTGCAGGGAATTAGCACAGATACGCAGTATTTT | 15 | . | . | TRBJ2-3 | TRBV5-1
CASIGSQAGTGELFF | TGTGCCAGCATCGGATCCCAGGCGGGCACCGGGGAGCTGTTTTTT | 15 | . | . | TRBJ2-2 | TRBV11-3
CASSYARGGDLNTGELFF | TGTGCCAGCAGTTACGCGCGGGGGGGTGACTTGAACACCGGGGAGCTGTTTTTT | 18 | TRBD2 | . | TRBJ2-2 | TRBV6-2/TRBV6-3
CASRTWGSNTDTQYF | TGCGCCAGCAGAACTTGGGGCTCTAACACAGATACGCAGTATTTT | 15 | . | . | TRBJ2-3 | TRBV5-1
CASSENLGSYGYTF | TGTGCCAGCAGTGAGAACTTGGGGAGCTATGGCTACACCTTC | 14 | . | . | TRBJ1-2 | TRBV6-1
CASSLQETISTDTQYF | TGTGCCAGCAGCTTACAGGAAACAATAAGCACAGATACGCAGTATTTT | 16 | . | . | TRBJ2-3 | TRBV7-9
CASSQDWGVGGYTF | TGCGCCAGCAGCCAAGATTGGGGAGTGGGCGGCTACACCTTC | 14 | . | few | TRBJ1-2 | TRBV4-3
CSAIPGLTQYF | TGCAGTGCTATCCCAGGTTTGACCCAGTACTTC | 11 | . | . | TRBJ2-5 | TRBV20-1
CASTQRGGLAGIGTDTQYF | TGTGCCAGCACTCAGAGGGGGGGACTAGCGGGGATTGGCACAGATACGCAGTATTTT | 19 | TRBD2 | . | TRBJ2-3 | TRBV11-2
CASSLRTGRNTEAFF | TGTGCCAGCAGCCTTCGGACAGGGAGGAACACTGAAGCTTTCTTT | 15 | TRBD1 | once | TRBJ1-1 | TRBV11-1
CASSFTSGGAADTQYF | TGTGCCAGCAGCTTCACTAGCGGGGGGGCCGCAGATACGCAGTATTTT | 16 | TRBD2 | few | TRBJ2-3 | TRBV7-6
CASRPGTGRSYEQYF | TGTGCCAGCAGGCCCGGGACAGGGAGGTCCTACGAGCAGTACTTC | 15 | TRBD1 | . | TRBJ2-7 | TRBV6-5
CASSALGGGGFNEQFF | TGTGCCAGCAGCGCCCTGGGGGGCGGGGGGTTCAATGAGCAGTTCTTC | 16 | TRBD2 | . | TRBJ2-1 | TRBV2
CSVVYRGLPETQYF | TGCAGCGTTGTTTATAGGGGGCTCCCAGAGACCCAGTACTTC | 14 | TRBD1 | . | TRBJ2-5 | TRBV29-1
CASSTGTSWQETQYF | TGTGCCAGCAGTACGGGTACTAGTTGGCAAGAGACCCAGTACTTC | 15 | . | few | TRBJ2-5 | TRBV6-6
CASRGLAQETQYF | TGTGCCAGCAGGGGACTAGCTCAAGAGACCCAGTACTTC | 13 | TRBD2 | . | TRBJ2-5 | TRBV5-4
CASSVQGAIGELFF | TGTGCCAGCAGCGTACAGGGGGCTATCGGGGAGCTGTTTTTT | 14 | TRBD1 | . | TRBJ2-2 | TRBV3-1/TRBV3-2
CASSLSGGPSQETQYF | TGTGCCAGCAGCCTAAGCGGGGGGCCATCCCAAGAGACCCAGTACTTC | 16 | TRBD2 | . | TRBJ2-5 | TRBV2
CASSLGTGRTDTQYF | TGTGCCAGCAGCTTGGGGACAGGACGGACAGATACGCAGTATTTT | 15 | TRBD1 | . | TRBJ2-3 | TRBV5-6
CASSLNPPGTGGYNSPLHF | TGTGCCAGCAGCTTAAATCCTCCTGGGACAGGGGGCTATAATTCACCCCTCCACTTT | 19 | TRBD1 | once | TRBJ1-6 | TRBV7-2
CASSLGTGNTIYF | TGTGCCAGCAGCCTCGGGACAGGGAACACCATATATTTT | 13 | TRBD1 | . | TRBJ1-3 | TRBV11-3
CAIGQHRDRDYNGYTF | TGTGCCATCGGCCAACACCGGGACAGGGATTATAATGGCTACACCTTC | 16 | TRBD1 | . | TRBJ1-2 | TRBV10-3
CASSMGQGAYEQYF | TGTGCCAGTTCTATGGGACAGGGGGCCTACGAGCAGTACTTC | 14 | TRBD1 | . | TRBJ2-7 | TRBV6-6
CASSQRQVEAFF | TGTGCCAGCAGCCAAAGACAGGTAGAAGCTTTCTTT | 12 | . | . | TRBJ1-1 | TRBV12-3/TRBV12-4
CATSRPGGGNNQPQHF | TGTGCCACCAGCAGGCCGGGGGGGGGCAACAATCAGCCCCAGCATTTT | 16 | . | . | TRBJ1-5 | TRBV15
CASTPRTGTSYNEQFF | TGTGCCAGTACCCCTAGGACAGGGACTTCCTACAATGAGCAGTTCTTC | 16 | TRBD1 | . | TRBJ2-1 | TRBV19
CASSFVRGYTEAFF | TGCGCCAGCAGCTTCGTCAGGGGTTACACTGAAGCTTTCTTT | 14 | . | . | TRBJ1-1 | TRBV5-1
CASSSRGGIPGELFF | TGTGCCAGCAGCTCCCGGGGGGGCATTCCCGGGGAGCTGTTTTTT | 15 | TRBD2 | . | TRBJ2-2 | TRBV7-8
CASSEPLSGTGEDSQPQHF | TGCGCCAGCAGTGAGCCTCTCTCCGGGACAGGGGAGGATAGTCAGCCCCAGCATTTT | 19 | TRBD1 | . | TRBJ1-5 | TRBV10-1
CASSVGQGNSPLHF | TGTGCCAGCAGCGTTGGGCAGGGGAATTCACCCCTCCACTTT | 14 | . | . | TRBJ1-6 | TRBV9
CASSTQDWRNLAKNIQYF | TGTGCCAGTAGTACTCAGGACTGGCGAAATCTAGCCAAAAACATTCAGTACTTC | 18 | . | . | TRBJ2-4 | TRBV19
CASSYSGTGGGETQYF | TGTGCCAGCAGCTACTCCGGGACAGGGGGAGGAGAGACCCAGTACTTC | 16 | TRBD1 | . | TRBJ2-5 | TRBV5-4
CASSARQGANTGELFF | TGTGCCAGCAGCGCGCGACAGGGGGCAAACACCGGGGAGCTGTTTTTT | 16 | TRBD1 | . | TRBJ2-2 | TRBV9
CASSLGQVNYYNEQFF | TGCGCCAGCAGCCTAGGACAGGTCAACTACTACAATGAGCAGTTCTTC | 16 | TRBD1 | . | TRBJ2-1 | TRBV5-1
CASSFGTGTNTEAFF | TGTGCCAGCAGCTTCGGGACAGGGACAAACACTGAAGCTTTCTTT | 15 | TRBD1 | . | TRBJ1-1 | TRBV9
CASSPIRTGGYAFF | TGTGCCAGCAGCCCTATACGGACAGGGGGTTATGCTTTCTTT | 14 | TRBD1 | . | TRBJ1-1 | TRBV2
CASSLVGGGNVETQYF | TGTGCCAGCAGCTTAGTTGGCGGGGGAAATGTTGAGACCCAGTACTTC | 16 | TRBD2 | . | TRBJ2-5 | TRBV7-2
CATSVGAGDEQYF | TGTGCCACCTCGGTGGGCGCGGGGGACGAGCAGTACTTC | 13 | TRBD2 | . | TRBJ2-7 | TRBV19
CASSVQDRRPEQYF | TGTGCCAGCAGCGTACAGGACAGGAGGCCGGAGCAGTACTTC | 14 | TRBD1 | . | TRBJ2-7 | TRBV5-6
CASSEEGGPSYEQYF | TGTGCCAGCAGTGAAGAGGGGGGGCCCTCCTACGAGCAGTACTTC | 15 | . | . | TRBJ2-7 | TRBV6-1
CASSSRNYLNSPLHF | TGTGCCAGCAGTTCGAGGAATTACCTTAATTCACCCCTCCACTTT | 15 | . | . | TRBJ1-6 | TRBV7-9
CASSLVGTSGFQKYF | TGTGCCAGCAGCTTGGTCGGGACTAGCGGGTTCCAGAAGTACTTC | 15 | TRBD2 | . | TRBJ2-7 | TRBV5-5
CASSPHRDRGPDTQYF | TGTGCCAGCAGCCCCCACCGGGACAGGGGCCCAGATACGCAGTATTTT | 16 | TRBD1 | . | TRBJ2-3 | TRBV7-9
CASSHPNHGYTF | TGTGCCAGCAGCCATCCTAACCATGGCTACACCTTC | 12 | . | . | TRBJ1-2 | TRBV14
CASSNEATNTEAFF | TGTGCCAGCAGCAACGAGGCCACCAACACTGAAGCTTTCTTT | 14 | . | . | TRBJ1-1 | TRBV21-1
CAWNGVNSPLHF | TGTGCCTGGAACGGGGTGAACTCACCCCTCCACTTT | 12 | . | . | TRBJ1-6 | TRBV30
CASSVFPGQTNSPLHF | TGTGCCAGCAGCGTATTCCCAGGACAGACAAATTCACCCCTCCACTTT | 16 | . | . | TRBJ1-6 | TRBV9
CASGLGDRGFHQPQHF | TGTGCTAGTGGTTTGGGAGACAGGGGATTCCATCAGCCCCAGCATTTT | 16 | TRBD1 | once | TRBJ1-5 | TRBV12-5
CASSRLLGGANVLTF | TGTGCCAGCAGCCGACTATTGGGTGGGGCCAACGTCCTGACTTTC | 15 | . | . | TRBJ2-6 | TRBV5-5
CASSYSGRGPAEQYF | TGTGCCAGCAGTTACTCGGGCAGGGGCCCCGCCGAGCAGTACTTC | 15 | . | . | TRBJ2-7 | TRBV6-2/TRBV6-3
CASSLERGGTGYTF | TGTGCCAGCAGCTTAGAGCGGGGAGGGACTGGCTACACCTTC | 14 | . | . | TRBJ1-2 | TRBV7-2
CASSLALGGTNQPQHF | TGTGCCAGCAGCTTAGCGTTAGGGGGTACTAATCAGCCCCAGCATTTT | 16 | . | . | TRBJ1-5 | TRBV7-2
CASSLDGTGVGYEQYF | TGTGCCAGCAGCTTAGATGGGACAGGGGTGGGCTACGAGCAGTACTTC | 16 | TRBD1 | . | TRBJ2-7 | TRBV11-2